The present TCR beta chain was sequenced within a study of metastatic and nonmetastatic thyroid tumors. Overall study context: Where malignant and benign thyroid patients were concerned, repertoires were compared across blood and tumor or nodule tissue.

Patients underwent thyroid surgery, and none had received any treatment before it. The CDR3 runs 17 residues. V dropped 0 bases and J dropped 2; count of bases not matched to a gene: 4. Germline V gives CDR1 SGDLS, CDR2 YYNGEE. Findings and caveats of the study: A significant increase in TCR beta diversity was reportedly seen in malignant thyroid tumors relative to benign nodules, in blood and tumor.

Per the original methods: Between-group CDR3 differences, defined by clinicopathological status, yielded a distant-metastasis classifier for papillary thyroid cancer. MiXCR reprocessed the PCR reads for TCRdb. None of the V and J calls come from the authors' own analysis; TCRdb made them. This table holds tens of thousands of clones, around 20% found once. In this sample, this clone turned up many times. Its antigen is undetermined. J is TRBJ2-7 and V is TRBV9; 14 bases line up with TRBD2. This sequence was found in a female donor with papillary thyroid cancer or a benign thyroid nodule (not recorded which). Some clones in this sample may be carry-over from other donors' samples. The sequenced material came from blood. The CDR3 loop reads CASSVGRLAGGTYEQYF. As DNA, the CDR3 is TGTGCCAGCAGCGTAGGGCGACTAGCGGGGGGGACCTACGAGCAGTACTTC.